This entry lists 13 T cell receptor beta chains sequenced from one sample in a study of blood T cell repertoires in COVID-19. Some clones are missing from TCRdb's copy, which holds only in-frame ones; the method was immunoSEQ multiplex PCR. This sample has approximately 300,000 clones, with around 90% found just once. Sequenced material: PBMCs or T cells enriched from blood (not recorded which). Source of these receptors: a woman under 40 who had recovered from COVID-19.

Details on this clone: Other DNA sequences from this sample encode an identical CDR3 as well. The V gene is TRBV12-3 or TRBV12-4, the J gene TRBJ1-2, with a possible D match to TRBD1 (6 bases). The CDR3 spans 13 residues. The V end was cut by 6 bases, the J end by 4 bases, with 12 bases between. DNA of the CDR3: TGTGCCAGCAGCCCGGGACAAGCCTATGGCTACACCTTC. Its protein is CASSPGQAYGYTF.

The rearrangement links TRBV28 to TRBJ2-7, with a weak D call TRBD1 (5 bases). This CDR3 spans 15 amino acids. Trimming stripped 5 bases from V and 0 bases from J, with 14 bases between. Germline V gene data show CDR1 as MDHEN and CDR2 as SYDVKM. The CDR3 DNA reads as TGTGCCAGCAGTAGCAGGGCCTCGAGCTCCTACGAGCAGTACTTC. Its protein is CASSSRASSSYEQYF.

The rearrangement joins TRBV5-4 to TRBJ1-2, with TRBD1 identical over 10 bases. V dropped 4 bases and J dropped 2; count of bases not matched to a gene: 8. Germline CDR1 and CDR2: SGHNT and YYREEE (reference sequence). The CDR3 extends over 16 amino acids. The CDR3 bases are TGTGCCAGCAGCGACCAACGGGGACAGGGGAACTATGGCTACACCTTC. Translated: CASSDQRGQGNYGYTF. The variable domain in full, completed from reference TRBV5-4 and TRBJ1-2, reads ETGVTQSPTHLIKTRGQQVTLRCSSQSGHNTVSWYQQALGQGPQFIFQYYREEENGRGNFPPRFSGLQFPNYSSELNVNALELDDSALYLCASSDQRGQGNYGYTFGSGTRLTVV.

For the CDR3, the DNA is TGCGCCAGCAGCCAAGGAGGCGGGGGCATCTATGGCTACACCTTC. Its translation is CASSQGGGGIYGYTF. The genes are TRBV4-1 and TRBJ1-2; D is perhaps TRBD1 (6 bases). V gave up 1 base and J gave up 4 bases, with 13 bases separating them. Germline V gene data show CDR1 as MGHRA and CDR2 as YSYEKL. CDR3 size: 15 residues.

V and J are TRBV5-5 and TRBJ2-7, with 8 bases that match TRBD1. V lost 6 bases and J lost 5; bases outside the gene matches: 4. This CDR3 contains 12 residues. Germline V lookup: CDR1 SGHKS, CDR2 YYEKEE (reference sequence). The CDR3 spells CASTEDRDEQYF. CDR3 DNA: TGTGCCAGCACCGAGGACAGGGACGAGCAGTACTTC.

This rearrangement joins TRBV28 to TRBJ2-1; 9 bases are shared with TRBD2. The ends lost 4 bases at V and 2 bases at J; junction bases unmatched: 6. Germline CDR1 MDHEN, CDR2 SYDVKM. This CDR3 has 16 residues. The CDR3 nucleotides are TGTGCCAGCAGTTCCTATAGCGGGAGCACCTACAATGAGCAGTTCTTC. This encodes CASSSYSGSTYNEQFF.

The chain recombines TRBV5-1 with TRBJ1-5; D gene uncertain. Looked up from germline, CDR1 is SGHRS and CDR2 is YFSETQ. CDR3 length: 13 amino acids. Trimming removed 2 bases from V and 1 base from J, with 4 bases in between. CDR3 protein: CASSFSSNQPQHF. CDR3 nucleotide sequence: TGCGCCAGCAGCTTCTCCAGCAATCAGCCCCAGCATTTT.

The chain employs TRBV12-5 and TRBJ2-2; D call uncertain. The CDR3 has 15 amino acids. V was cut by 1 base and J by 4 bases, with 10 bases left in between. Germline V gives CDR1 LGHNT, CDR2 FRNRAP. CDR3 DNA: TGTGCTAGTGGTTTGGGACTGCCGCTCACCGGGGAGCTGTTTTTT. It encodes CASGLGLPLTGELFF.

The chain is built from TRBV9 and TRBJ1-2; 7 positions match TRBD1. With V trimmed by 0 bases and J by 3 bases, 5 bases remained unmatched. The V gene's germline CDR1 is SGDLS and CDR2 YYNGEE. The CDR3 covers 15 residues. The CDR3 region has the DNA TGTGCCAGCAGCGTAGGTGGCAGGGGGGACTATGGCTACACCTTC. Protein: CASSVGGRGDYGYTF.

This chain links TRBV15 with TRBJ1-3, with D unclear. Germline CDR1 reads LNHNV; CDR2 reads YYDKDF (reference sequence). The V end lost 0 bases, the J end lost 0 bases, and 6 bases lay between the germline ends. This CDR3 spans 15 amino acids. As DNA, the CDR3 is TGTGCCACCAGCAGAGATCAGATCTCTGGAAACACCATATATTTT. Translation: CATSRDQISGNTIYF.

This clone was picked up a small number of times. The chain combines TRBV15 with TRBJ2-7; D gene ambiguous. CDR1 and CDR2 (germline): LNHNV, YYDKDF (reference sequence). V lost 0 bases to trimming and J lost 4 bases, with 10 bases between them. CDR3 length: 14 amino acids. The CDR3 spells CATSRDVANYEQYF. The CDR3 region has the DNA TGTGCCACCAGCAGAGATGTAGCAAATTACGAGCAGTACTTC.

The chain combines TRBV28 with TRBJ1-5; 7 nucleotides agree with TRBD1. After removal of 3 bases from V and 6 bases from J, the junction contained 2 bases not matched to a gene. The CDR3 contains 13 residues. Germline values: CDR1 MDHEN, CDR2 SYDVKM. The CDR3 reads CASSLTGLQPQHF. The CDR3 DNA is TGTGCCAGCAGTTTGACAGGGCTTCAGCCCCAGCATTTT.

This chain links TRBV3-1 (or the pseudogene TRBV3-2) with TRBJ1-1, with 9 bases that match TRBD1. The V gene's germline CDR1 is LGHDT and CDR2 YNNKEL (reference sequence). Trimming took 4 bases from V and 4 from J; bases not matched to a gene: 7. The CDR3 has 15 residues. The CDR3 nucleotides are TGTGCCAGCAGCCTAACCCAGACAGGGGGCACTGAAGCTTTCTTT. Protein: CASSLTQTGGTEAFF.